One sample yielded the 27 T cell receptor beta chains listed below, sequenced in a study of PD-L1 blockade in urothelial cancer. Some clones are missing from TCRdb's copy, which holds only in-frame ones; the method was immunoSEQ multiplex PCR. The sample lists 90,000 or so clones; 90% were seen once. Specified time point: pretreatment peripheral blood. This specimen consisted of PBMCs, obtained around atezolizumab (anti-PD-L1) treatment. The receptors originated from a man aged 55-75 years with urothelial cancer.

The V gene is TRBV11-2, the J gene TRBJ2-2; D perhaps matches TRBD2 (6 bases). The V gene lost 5 bases and the J gene lost 6 bases, with 22 bases spanning the gap. The CDR3 contains 17 residues. Germline CDR1 SGHAT, CDR2 FQNNGV. CDR3 in DNA: TGTGCCAGCAGCGCCATTCGGGGGACTGGACTTCCCGGGGAGCTGTTTTTT. It yields the protein CASSAIRGTGLPGELFF.

The chain employs TRBV4-3 and TRBJ2-6; D remains ambiguous. V lost 4 bases, J lost 0 bases, and 7 bases lay in between. The CDR3 spans 15 residues. Looked up from germline, CDR1 is LGHNA and CDR2 is YSLEER. CDR3 nucleotide sequence: TGCGCCAGCAGCCCTGACTTCTCTGGGGCCAACGTCCTGACTTTC. Encoded protein: CASSPDFSGANVLTF.

For this clone: The sample has other DNA sequences that encode this CDR3 too. The DNA of the CDR3 is TGTGCCAGCAGCTTGTTGGGAGAAAACACCGGGGAGCTGTTTTTT. Translation: CASSLLGENTGELFF. The rearrangement links TRBV5-6 to TRBJ2-2; D possibly corresponds to TRBD2 (5 bases). Between the trimmed V and J ends, which lost 1 base and 2 bases, there was a span of 9 bases. The CDR3 consists of 15 residues. Germline V gene sequence: CDR1 SGHDT, CDR2 YYEEEE.

The chain is built from TRBV6-5 and TRBJ2-3, with a possible D match to TRBD2 (5 bases). This CDR3 is built from 16 residues. Deletions cut 1 base from V and 2 bases from J, with 13 bases between. In germline, CDR1 is MNHEY, CDR2 SVGAGI. DNA of the CDR3: TGTGCCAGCAGTTACTTGTCGGGGATTAACACAGATACGCAGTATTTT. Amino acid sequence: CASSYLSGINTDTQYF.

V and J are TRBV9 and TRBJ2-3; maybe TRBD2 (7 bases). V was clipped by 0 bases and J by 2 bases, with 13 bases between them. Germline CDR1 and CDR2: SGDLS and YYNGEE. The CDR3 totals 16 residues. Written as DNA, the CDR3 is TGTGCCAGCAGCGTAGCTCCGGGGGGCACCACAGATACGCAGTATTTT. It specifies CASSVAPGGTTDTQYF.

The chain links TRBV2 to TRBJ2-5, with 8 positions matching TRBD2. V lost 3 bases, J lost 6 bases, and 12 bases stayed unmatched. This CDR3 contains 16 residues. Per germline, CDR1 SNHLY and CDR2 FYNNEI. The DNA of the CDR3 is TGTGCCAGCAGTGAGATGGGGCGGGAGGCTGTCCAGACCCAGTACTTC. Amino acids: CASSEMGREAVQTQYF. Looking up the rest from reference TRBV2 and TRBJ2-5 gives the full variable domain: EPEVTQTPSHQVTQMGQEVILRCVPISNHLYFYWYRQILGQKVEFLVSFYNNEISEKSEIFDDQFSVERPDGSNFTLKIRSTKLEDSAMYFCASSEMGREAVQTQYFGPGTRLLVL.

The chain combines TRBV14 with TRBJ1-6, with D unresolved. V was shortened by 0 bases and J by 10 bases, with 4 bases between the two germline ends. Germline V lookup: CDR1 SGHDN, CDR2 FVKESK. This CDR3 contains 12 residues. CDR3 in DNA: TGTGCCAGCAGCCAAGAATCGTCACCCCTCCACTTT. Protein: CASSQESSPLHF.

The J gene is TRBJ2-7, the V gene TRBV5-1, with a weak D call TRBD2 (5 bases). In germline, CDR1 is SGHRS, CDR2 YFSETQ. The CDR3 covers 18 residues. V shed 0 bases and J shed 11 bases, with 30 bases lying between them. CDR3 amino acids: CASSLEVFNGGGARLEYF. CDR3 in DNA: TGCGCCAGCAGCTTGGAGGTGTTTAATGGAGGTGGTGCGCGCCTAGAGTACTTC.

The chain has TRBV7-2 and TRBJ2-3; a possible D gene is TRBD2 (5 bases). The CDR3 totals 15 residues. Germline CDR1 is SGHTA and CDR2 is FQGNSA. V was clipped by 5 bases and J by 0 bases, with 12 bases between them. CDR3 DNA: TGTGCCAGCAGCCCGAGCGGTTATAGCACAGATACGCAGTATTTT. Residues: CASSPSGYSTDTQYF.

V and J are TRBV4-1 and TRBJ1-5; 7 bases agree with TRBD1. CDR1 is MGHRA and CDR2 is YSYEKL in the germline V gene. The CDR3 sequence is 16 residues long. V lost 0 bases to trimming and J lost 5 bases; unmatched junction nucleotides: 7. CDR3 in amino acids: CASSQEGRGLDQPQHF. The CDR3 DNA reads TGCGCCAGCAGCCAAGAAGGAAGGGGGCTTGATCAGCCCCAGCATTTT.

This clone was observed a few times. The CDR3 protein is CASSQARGETQYF. The CDR3 coding sequence is TGCGCCAGCAGCCAAGCGAGGGGGGAGACCCAGTACTTC. The rearrangement joins TRBV4-3 to TRBJ2-5, with D perhaps TRBD1 (6 bases). The CDR3 is made up of 13 amino acids. The ends were cut back, 1 base at V and 5 bases at J, with 8 bases in the middle. From germline, CDR1 is LGHNA and CDR2 YSLEER.

The V and J genes are TRBV4-1 and TRBJ2-6; TRBD2 matches at 8 bases. Germline V CDR1 and CDR2: MGHRA, YSYEKL. J was trimmed by 2 bases and V by 2 bases; bases with no gene match: 11. The CDR3 loop spans 19 amino acids. CDR3 in DNA: TGCGCCAGCAGCCAAAAGATTAATAGCGGGACTACTGGGGCCAACGTCCTGACTTTC. It encodes CASSQKINSGTTGANVLTF.

This chain connects TRBV29-1 to TRBJ1-1, with D possibly TRBD1 on 6 matching bases. There are 14 residues in the CDR3. The V gene lost 6 bases and the J gene lost 1 base, with 15 bases spanning the gap. Germline V gives CDR1 SQVTM, CDR2 ANQGSEA. CDR3 in amino acids: CSVQRGQQNTEAFF. The CDR3 nucleotides are TGCAGCGTCCAGAGGGGACAACAGAACACTGAAGCTTTCTTT.

The chain links TRBV28 to TRBJ2-7; tentative D call: TRBD1 (5 bases). The CDR3 runs to 12 residues. From germline, CDR1 is MDHEN and CDR2 SYDVKM. V lost 3 bases to trimming and J lost 12 bases, with 15 bases between them. CDR3 nucleotide sequence: TGTGCCAGCAGTTTTCCCGACAGTCCCCCGTACTTC. It translates to CASSFPDSPPYF.

This chain uses TRBV7-2 with TRBJ2-7; D possibly corresponds to TRBD1 (5 bases). There are 16 residues in the CDR3. Looked up from germline, CDR1 is SGHTA and CDR2 is FQGNSA. Trimming cost V 0 bases and J 6 bases, with 18 bases left between them. CDR3 amino acids: CASSLAPNTGSSEQYF. In DNA, the CDR3 is TGTGCCAGCAGCTTAGCGCCAAATACAGGTTCATCCGAGCAGTACTTC.

The chain has TRBV18 and TRBJ2-1, with TRBD1 matching 8 bases. The CDR3 is 16 residues long. V lost 3 bases and J lost 9; bases outside the gene matches: 13. Germline CDR1 and CDR2: KGHSH and LQKENI. DNA for the CDR3: TGTGCCAGCTCACCCTACGCTGGACAGGGAAGATTTGAGCAGTTCTTC. Encoded protein: CASSPYAGQGRFEQFF. Complete variable domain (other parts from reference TRBV18 and TRBJ2-1): NAGVMQNPRHLVRRRGQEARLRCSPMKGHSHVYWYRQLPEEGLKFMVYLQKENIIDESGMPKERFSAEFPKEGPSILRIQQVVRGDSAAYFCASSPYAGQGRFEQFFGPGTRLTVL.

The V gene is TRBV7-2, the J gene TRBJ1-3; no definite D call. Trimming took off 4 bases at V and 4 bases at J, with 5 bases between the two ends. Germline lookup yields CDR1 SGHTA and CDR2 FQGNSA. CDR3 length equals 12 residues. In DNA, the CDR3 is TGTGCCAGCAGCTCCGGGGGAAACACCATATATTTT. Translating it yields CASSSGGNTIYF.

V and J are TRBV10-2 and TRBJ2-2; possible D gene TRBD2, 6 bases. V was cut by 5 bases and J by 7 bases, with 11 bases left in between. The CDR3 is 13 amino acids. The germline V gene encodes CDR1 WSHSY and CDR2 SAAADI. CDR3 in DNA: TGCGCCAGCAGTTTGGCGGGGTACGGGGAGCTGTTTTTT. Amino acids: CASSLAGYGELFF.

The V and J genes are TRBV15 and TRBJ2-3; TRBD2 might be the D (6 bases). V was trimmed by 1 base and J by 10 bases, leaving 24 bases between them. This CDR3 comprises 17 residues. Germline V gene data show CDR1 as LNHNV and CDR2 as YYDKDF (reference sequence). CDR3: CATSRAGLLGQRGPQYF. CDR3 bases: TGTGCCACCAGCAGAGCGGGACTTTTGGGGCAACGAGGACCGCAGTATTTT.

This chain uses TRBV7-9 with TRBJ2-5; D might be TRBD2 (5 bases). The germline V and J ends were trimmed by 0 bases and 1 base, with 12 bases remaining between them. The CDR3 spans 16 residues. In germline, CDR1 is SEHNR, CDR2 FQNEAQ (reference sequence). The CDR3 spells CASSLALWLAQETQYF. The CDR3 nucleotides are TGTGCCAGCAGCTTAGCGCTATGGCTAGCCCAAGAGACCCAGTACTTC.

CDR3 nucleotides: TGTGCCAGCAGCCAAGATAAAGGGACTGCAAGCACAGATACGCAGTATTTT. It specifies CASSQDKGTASTDTQYF. The V call is TRBV14, the J call TRBJ2-3; a weak D match, TRBD2 (6 bases). The CDR3 contains 17 residues. V shed 0 bases and J shed 0 bases, with 13 bases lying between them. Germline CDR1 and CDR2: SGHDN and FVKESK.

The genes are TRBV6-5 and TRBJ2-7; D ambiguous. V gave up 0 bases and J gave up 4 bases, with 4 bases separating them. The CDR3 has 12 residues. Per the germline V gene, CDR1 is MNHEY and CDR2 is SVGAGI. CDR3 coding DNA: TGTGCCAGCAGTTACTCGGCATACGAGCAGTACTTC. Protein sequence: CASSYSAYEQYF.

The chain combines TRBV5-1 with TRBJ1-4; TRBD1 matches at 8 bases. Trimming took 0 bases from V and 7 from J; bases not matched to a gene: 11. CDR3 length: 17 residues. Germline V CDR1 and CDR2: SGHRS, YFSETQ. The CDR3 spells CASSLVPGQDRGEKLFF. CDR3 bases: TGCGCCAGCAGCTTGGTCCCGGGACAGGACCGGGGTGAAAAACTGTTTTTT. Looking up the rest from reference TRBV5-1 and TRBJ1-4 gives the full variable domain: KAGVTQTPRYLIKTRGQQVTLSCSPISGHRSVSWYQQTPGQGLQFLFEYFSETQRNKGNFPGRFSGRQFSNSRSEMNVSTLELGDSALYLCASSLVPGQDRGEKLFFGSGTQLSVL.

This clone was seen just once. The rearrangement uses TRBV4-3 and TRBJ1-3, with a possible D match to TRBD1 (5 bases). The CDR3 is 14 residues long. Germline CDR1 LGHNA, CDR2 YSLEER. V was cut by 5 bases and J by 4 bases, with 12 bases left in between. CDR3: CASSTQVAGNTIYF. The CDR3 nucleotides read TGCGCCAGCAGCACACAGGTCGCGGGAAACACCATATATTTT.

This clone has more than one count but fewer than ten. Sequence at one end of the junction differs from germline and may be a read error. The CDR3 is CASSQDPGGASDEQYF. CDR3 DNA sequence: TGTGCCAGCAGCCAAGACCCCGGGGGGGCCTCCGACGAGCAGTACTTC. The chain combines TRBV14 with TRBJ2-7; 8 bases agree with TRBD2. Germline V CDR1 and CDR2: SGHDN, FVKESK. The CDR3 totals 16 residues.

This clone occurred a few times. The gene calls are TRBV28 and TRBJ2-5; 12 positions agree with TRBD2. The trim removed 6 bases at V and 5 bases at J, leaving 7 bases unmatched. The CDR3 is made up of 15 amino acids. Germline V gives CDR1 MDHEN, CDR2 SYDVKM. CDR3 region: CASRPSLAGGETQYF. CDR3 DNA: TGTGCCAGCAGACCCTCCCTAGCGGGAGGGGAGACCCAGTACTTC.

This clone was seen once. The chain recombines TRBV7-9 with TRBJ1-2; no clear D. The V gene's germline CDR1 is SEHNR and CDR2 FQNEAQ (reference sequence). Trimming shortened V by 5 bases and J by 8 bases, and 15 bases separated the two germline ends. The CDR3 runs 13 residues. The CDR3 DNA is TGTGCCAGCAGCGATCGTATTCAGGAAGGCTACACCTTC. Protein sequence: CASSDRIQEGYTF.